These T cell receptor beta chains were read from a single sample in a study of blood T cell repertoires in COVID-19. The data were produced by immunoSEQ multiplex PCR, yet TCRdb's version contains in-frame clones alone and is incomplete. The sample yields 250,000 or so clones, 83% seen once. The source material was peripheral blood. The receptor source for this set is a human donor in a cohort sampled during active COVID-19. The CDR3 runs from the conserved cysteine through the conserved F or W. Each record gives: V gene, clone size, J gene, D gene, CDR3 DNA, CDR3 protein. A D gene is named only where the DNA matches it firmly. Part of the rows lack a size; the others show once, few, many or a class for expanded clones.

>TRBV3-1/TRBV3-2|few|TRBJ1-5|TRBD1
TGTGCCAGCAGCCACCGACAGGGTCATCAGCCCCAGCATTTT
CASSHRQGHQPQHF
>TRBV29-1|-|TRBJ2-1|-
TGCAGCGACGCGACTAGTAATGAGCAGTTCTTC
CSDATSNEQFF
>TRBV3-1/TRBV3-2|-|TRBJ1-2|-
TGTGCCAGCAGCCAGGGGGGGGGCTTAAGCTATGGCTACACCTTC
CASSQGGGLSYGYTF
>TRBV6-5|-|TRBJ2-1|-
TGTGCCAGCAGTTTCGACGGGTACAATGAGCAGTTCTTC
CASSFDGYNEQFF
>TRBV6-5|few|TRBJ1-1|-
TGTGCCAGCAACCGGGGAATGAACACTGAAGCTTTCTTT
CASNRGMNTEAFF
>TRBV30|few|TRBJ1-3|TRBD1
TGTGCCTGCGGGACAGGGGGCTCTGGAAACACCATATATTTT
CACGTGGSGNTIYF
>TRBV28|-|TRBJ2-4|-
TGTGCCAGCAGCCAGGGGTCGGCCAAAAACATTCAGTACTTC
CASSQGSAKNIQYF
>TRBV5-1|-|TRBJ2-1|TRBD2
TGCGCCAGCAAGGGGGCACTAGCGGGCTATAATGAGCAGTTCTTC
CASKGALAGYNEQFF
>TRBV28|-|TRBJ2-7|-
TGTGCCAGCAGTGCCGTGGGGCCCTACGAGCAGTACTTC
CASSAVGPYEQYF
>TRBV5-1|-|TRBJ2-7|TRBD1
TGCGCCAGCAGCGGACGGACAGGGGTGGTCGAGCAGTACTTC
CASSGRTGVVEQYF
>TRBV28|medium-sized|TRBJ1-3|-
TGTGCCAGCAGGACTGTCGGAAACACCATATATTTT
CASRTVGNTIYF
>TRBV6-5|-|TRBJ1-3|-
TGTGCCAGCAGCCATAGAGTGCCCTCTGGAAACACCATATATTTT
CASSHRVPSGNTIYF
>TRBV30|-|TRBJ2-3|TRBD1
TGTGCCTGGAGTGTAAGACAGGGGGAGGCAGATACGCAGTATTTT
CAWSVRQGEADTQYF